This T cell receptor beta chain was documented in a study of T cells in localized non-small cell lung cancer (dated by TCRdb to the early 2020s). Turning to the overall study: The study examined T cell repertoires in 200 to 300 patients with early-stage NSCLC and compared tumors with uninvolved tumor-adjacent lungs. The cohort consisted of approximately 240 treatment-naive NSCLC patients whose localized lung tumors had been resected. A mean age of about 66 years was recorded for the NSCLC patients, of whom more than 120 were male and some 100 were female.

Results the study describes overall, beyond this receptor: The highest T cell clonality was observed in uninvolved tumor-adjacent lung, where clonality exceeded that of tumor, suggesting that antigenic responses were more focused in uninvolved tumor-adjacent lung. Because the study design was exploratory, TCR variables were selected using unadjusted p-values without false-discovery rate correction. A median of roughly 60 of the top 100 tumor clones turned up in the paired uninvolved adjacent lung, and under 30 of those clones also ranked among the top 100 of that same adjacent lung. Longer overall survival was associated with higher blood T cell density, whereas shorter survival was associated with higher adjacent-lung clonality. Multi-region tumor sequencing was not performed, so intratumor heterogeneity could not be excluded.

Note on this clone: Its antigen is not yet known. There are no base qualities to consult, and no much larger clone falls within one base.

TCR beta CDR3 regions were sequenced from DNA using the immunoSEQ Assay. Concerning the study's data processing: T cell density was computed as TCR beta template counts normalized to usable DNA estimated by amplifying housekeeping genes. Richness was estimated with the preseqR package, extrapolating to 400,000 templates for PBMC samples and 120,000 templates for tissue samples. Clonality was calculated as one minus Pielou's evenness. Differential abundance testing on productive amino-acid clonotypes, with a minimum total count of 5 and an alpha of 0.1, was used to identify tissue-enriched TCRs. The Jaccard Index and the Morisita Overlap Index were used to measure repertoire overlap between compartments. GLIPH grouped TCR beta CDR3s together with public tetramer-defined viral CDR3s, and a viral motif had to include at least three viral sequences and show V-gene enrichment. The source is immuneACCESS, and TCRdb retained only in-frame sequences with V and J called. Part of the clones is not carried over; for the studies checked, unresolved V genes explain less than half of this, and the remainder is unexplained. That table gives V, J and clone size, and the DNA gave D and trimming. This sample is represented by around 91,000 clones; around 90% of them were singletons. The top ten constitute over 12% of the sample.

At diagnosis, peripheral blood, uninvolved tumor-adjacent lung and tumor were collected and were preserved as a mix of fresh-frozen and FFPE material. For TCR repertoire profiling, blood samples were analyzed as peripheral blood mononuclear cells. The sequenced sample was peripheral blood, obtained before any cancer treatment. The receptor was isolated from a man aged 40-75 years with stage I squamous cell lung carcinoma.

The DNA sequence follows: TGTGCCAGCAGGGAATTTAGCAATCAGCCCCAGCATTTT. It is translated as CASREFSNQPQHF. This receptor chain uses TRBV6-1 and TRBJ1-5, with the D segment identity uncertain. CDR1 and CDR2 are read off the germline V gene as MNHNS and SASEGT. A distance of 6 bases separates the germline ends of V and J, which lose 6 bases and 0 bases respectively. The CDR3 sequence holds 13 residues, the cysteine and phenylalanine included. The retained sequence is limited to the CDR3, 39 bases, with the frame set at the first base.